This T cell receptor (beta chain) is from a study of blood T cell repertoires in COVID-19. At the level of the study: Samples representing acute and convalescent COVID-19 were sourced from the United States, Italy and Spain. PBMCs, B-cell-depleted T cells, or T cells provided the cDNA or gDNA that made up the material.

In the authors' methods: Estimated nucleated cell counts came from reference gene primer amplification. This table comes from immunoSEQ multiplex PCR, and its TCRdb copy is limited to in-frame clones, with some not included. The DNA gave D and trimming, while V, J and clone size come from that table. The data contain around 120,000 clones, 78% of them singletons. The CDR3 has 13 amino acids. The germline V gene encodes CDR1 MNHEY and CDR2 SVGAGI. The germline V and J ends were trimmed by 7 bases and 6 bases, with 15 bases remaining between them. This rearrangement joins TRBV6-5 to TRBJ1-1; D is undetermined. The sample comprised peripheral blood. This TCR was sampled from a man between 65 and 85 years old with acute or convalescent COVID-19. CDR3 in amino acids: CASTPPGRAEAFF. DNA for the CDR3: TGTGCCAGCACCCCTCCTGGTCGGGCTGAAGCTTTCTTT.